Following are 30 T cell receptor beta chains from one sample sequenced in a study of regulatory T cells in long-lasting Graves disease. Time point defined: newly diagnosed GD, antithyroid drugs for less than 3 months. PBMC RNA was the source of the TCR library. CDR3 regions were amplified by Arm-PCR using iRepertoire HTBI primers to build TCR beta libraries. TCRdb re-called the multiplex PCR reads with MiXCR, one entry per CDR3 protein. The top ten hold 25% of the sample, which has around 500,000 distinct CDR3 sequences, roughly a sixth seen once. These data were also filed under a second study, of T cells in Graves' hyperthyroidism and ophthalmopathy.

Specimen: peripheral blood mononuclear cells (PBMCs), collected at new diagnosis, from a patient treated with antithyroid drugs. All receptors come from a woman aged 35-65 years with Graves disease.

This clonotype was detected many times. The genes are TRBV3-1 and TRBJ2-1; 14 bases are shared with TRBD2. The germline CDR1 and CDR2 sequences are LGHDT and YNNKEL (reference sequence). The CDR3 contains 16 residues. J was trimmed by 12 bases and V by 4 bases; bases with no gene match: 11. CDR3 DNA sequence: TGTGCCAGCAGCCCCGAGGGACTAGCGGGGGCCCCGGGGCAGTTCTTC. This encodes CASSPEGLAGAPGQFF.

This clonotype was found a few times. The chain joins TRBV7-6 to TRBJ2-2, with 7 nucleotides matching TRBD1. The germline CDR1 and CDR2 sequences are SGHVS and FNYEAQ. The CDR3 spans 16 residues. The J segment lost 6 bases and the V segment lost 5 bases, leaving 12 bases of the junction unmatched. CDR3 nucleotide sequence: TGTGCCAGCAGCCACAGGGGACCAATGGACCCCGGGGAGCTGTTTTTT. Translation: CASSHRGPMDPGELFF.

This chain links TRBV14 with TRBJ1-1; D gene uncertain. Trimming shortened V by 4 bases and J by 0 bases, and 18 bases separated the two germline ends. The CDR3 is made up of 17 amino acids. Germline V CDR1 and CDR2: SGHDN, FVKESK. Here the CDR3 DNA reads TGTGCCAGCAGCCTCATGGACCGAAGGATCCTGAACACTGAAGCTTTCTTT. Translation: CASSLMDRRILNTEAFF.

This clonotype was picked up many times. CDR3 in amino acids: CASSFERGGFTDTQYF. The CDR3 nucleotides read TGTGCCAGCAGTTTCGAAAGAGGGGGATTCACAGATACGCAGTATTTT. The chain combines TRBV28 with TRBJ2-3, with D perhaps TRBD1 (6 bases). The ends were cut back, 3 bases at V and 2 bases at J, with 15 bases in the middle. The CDR3 is made up of 16 amino acids. CDR1 MDHEN and CDR2 SYDVKM come from the germline V gene.

Concerning this clonotype itself: The junction departs from germline at one end; a sequencing error may be responsible. V is TRBV12-3 or TRBV12-4 and J is TRBJ1-6, with D uncertain. The CDR3 is made up of 13 amino acids. CDR3: CASSFNYNSPLHF. CDR3 DNA sequence: TGTGCCAGCAGTTTTAACTATAATTCACCCCTCCACTTC.

This clonotype has more than one count but fewer than ten. This chain uses TRBV2 with TRBJ2-5, with D possibly being TRBD2 (6 bases). The CDR3 consists of 14 residues. Germline CDR1 SNHLY, CDR2 FYNNEI. The V and J ends lost 6 bases and 4 bases respectively, with 15 bases between them. The CDR3 DNA sequence: TGTGCCAGCAGGGTGGACTACTTATTAGAGACCCAGTACTTC. Protein: CASRVDYLLETQYF.

This clonotype was found a few times. This sequence joins TRBV27 and TRBJ2-3, with D possibly TRBD2 on 7 matching bases. CDR3 length equals 13 residues. Trimming took 6 bases from V and 6 from J, leaving 13 bases between them. The germline V gene encodes CDR1 MNHEY and CDR2 SMNVEV (reference sequence). DNA of the CDR3: TGTGCCAGCAGAGGGGGGGTAGTGGATACGCAGTATTTT. Protein product: CASRGGVVDTQYF.

This clonotype was seen many times. The rearrangement uses TRBV12-3 or TRBV12-4 and TRBJ1-2; D is unclear. The CDR3 spans 13 residues. V was pared by 5 bases and J by 7 bases, with 14 bases between. DNA of the CDR3: TGTGCCAGCAGTCCGACGGGTCGGGGTGGCTACACCTTC. It yields the protein CASSPTGRGGYTF.

This clonotype was counted ten times or more. The CDR3 DNA follows: TGCAGTGGAGCATGGGACAGGGGGATTCGGAAGACCCAGTACTTC. This gives the protein CSGAWDRGIRKTQYF. This chain links TRBV20-1 with TRBJ2-5; the match to TRBD1 covers 11 bases. Germline CDR1 and CDR2: DFQATT and SNEGSKA (reference sequence). The CDR3 length is 15 residues. The trim removed 7 bases at V and 6 bases at J, leaving 13 bases unmatched.

This clonotype came up many times. The V and J genes are TRBV6-5 and TRBJ1-1; 8 nucleotides line up with TRBD1. The J segment lost 4 bases and the V segment lost 2 bases, leaving 6 bases of the junction unmatched. This CDR3 is built from 15 residues. Germline assignment: CDR1 MNHEY and CDR2 SVGAGI. This chain's CDR3 is CASSYDWTGLTEAFF. The CDR3 nucleotides are TGTGCCAGCAGTTACGACTGGACAGGGCTCACTGAAGCTTTCTTT.

This clonotype was recorded only once. The chain joins TRBV14 to TRBJ2-5, with TRBD1 matching 9 bases. CDR1 is SGHDN and CDR2 is FVKESK in the germline V gene. V lost 3 bases and J lost 11; bases outside the gene matches: 25. CDR3 length: 19 amino acids. The CDR3, as DNA: TGTGCCAGCAGCCATCCTGGGGGAACAGGGGGCATGTATTACAATGAGCAGTACTTC. Residues: CASSHPGGTGGMYYNEQYF. Full variable domain (rest looked up from reference TRBV14 and TRBJ2-5): EAGVTQFPSHSVIEKGQTVTLRCDPISGHDNLYWYRRVMGKEIKFLLHFVKESKQDESGMPNNRFLAERTGGTYSTLKVQPAELEDSGVYFCASSHPGGTGGMYYNEQYFGPGTRLLVL.

This clonotype was seen a handful of times. This chain uses TRBV12-5 with TRBJ1-2, with 8 bases identical to TRBD1. The germline gives CDR1 LGHNT, CDR2 FRNRAP. Trimming at V came to 6 bases and at J to 4 bases, leaving 4 bases not matched to a gene. This CDR3 has 13 residues. The DNA for the CDR3 is TGTGCTAGTGGCCTGGGACAGGCCTATGGCTACACCTTC. Amino acids: CASGLGQAYGYTF.

This clonotype was observed a handful of times. The genes are TRBV7-9 and TRBJ1-1, with 10 positions matching TRBD1. CDR3 length equals 15 residues. The germline CDR1 and CDR2 sequences are SEHNR and FQNEAQ (reference sequence). V was pared by 3 bases and J by 1 base, with 2 bases of the junction left unmatched. The CDR3 protein is CASSLGQGTNTEAFF. CDR3 DNA sequence: TGTGCCAGCAGCTTGGGACAGGGGACGAACACTGAAGCTTTCTTT.

The CDR3 is CASSLSRTGGGGGYTF. CDR3 bases: TGTGCCAGCAGTTTATCCCGGACAGGGGGCGGGGGAGGCTACACCTTC. This chain links TRBV12-3 or TRBV12-4 with TRBJ1-2, with TRBD1 matching 11 bases. CDR3 length equals 16 residues. The V and J ends lost 2 bases and 8 bases, in that order; junction bases with no gene match: 10.

This rearrangement joins TRBV10-3 to TRBJ2-6; TRBD1 agrees at 7 bases. The germline CDR1 and CDR2 sequences are ENHRY and SYGVKD. The junction had 10 bases not matched to a gene; V was cut back by 5 bases and J by 0 bases. This CDR3 region has 18 residues. The CDR3 region is CAISSGGQVISGANVLTF. The CDR3 DNA reads as TGTGCCATCAGTTCCGGAGGACAGGTGATCTCTGGGGCCAACGTCCTGACTTTC.

This clonotype showed up just once. The V call is TRBV3-1, the J call TRBJ1-2, with D unresolved. The ends were cut back, 1 base at V and 6 bases at J, with 12 bases in the middle. Germline-derived CDR1 and CDR2 are LGHDT and YNNKEL (reference sequence). This CDR3 region has 14 residues. In nucleotides, the CDR3 is TGTGCCAGCAGCCAAGGTCGGTTTGTAGATGGCTACACCTTC. Protein sequence: CASSQGRFVDGYTF.

The table lists this clonotype with a few counts. The V call is TRBV10-3, the J call TRBJ1-1; 7 bases agree with TRBD1. V lost 4 bases to trimming and J lost 0 bases; unmatched junction nucleotides: 5. The CDR3 is 15 amino acids. In germline, CDR1 is ENHRY, CDR2 SYGVKD. CDR3 sequence reads: CAISGTGGMNTEAFF. In DNA form, the CDR3 reads TGTGCCATCAGTGGGACAGGCGGAATGAACACTGAAGCTTTCTTT.

This clonotype came up many times. V gene TRBV12-5 combines with J gene TRBJ2-7; TRBD1 is a possible D gene (6 bases). The CDR3 covers 13 residues. Deletions cut 5 bases from V and 3 bases from J, with 11 bases between. Germline V gene lookup returns CDR1 LGHNT and CDR2 FRNRAP. The CDR3 sequence is CASGTPQGYEQYF. The CDR3 DNA follows: TGTGCTAGTGGTACTCCACAGGGCTACGAGCAGTACTTC.

In this sample, this clonotype turned up many times. The chain recombines TRBV6-5 with TRBJ1-4; TRBD1 aligns across 9 bases. The CDR3 runs to 15 residues. Germline values: CDR1 MNHEY, CDR2 SVGAGI. Trimming removed 4 bases from V and 6 bases from J; junction bases left unmatched: 6. As DNA, the CDR3 is TGTGCCAGCAGTTCCGGACAGGGGACGGATGAAAAACTGTTTTTT. Translated, it gives CASSSGQGTDEKLFF.

This clonotype has a handful of counts. V usage is TRBV2 and J usage is TRBJ1-4; D unclear. V lost 1 base to trimming and J lost 10 bases, with 13 bases between them. The CDR3 is 14 amino acids. CDR1 SNHLY and CDR2 FYNNEI come from the germline V gene. The CDR3 sequence is CASSEEGRWGKLFF. The CDR3 region has the DNA TGTGCCAGCAGTGAAGAAGGCCGATGGGGAAAACTGTTTTTT. Based on the CDR3 plus reference TRBV2 and TRBJ1-4, the full variable domain is EPEVTQTPSHQVTQMGQEVILRCVPISNHLYFYWYRQILGQKVEFLVSFYNNEISEKSEIFDDQFSVERPDGSNFTLKIRSTKLEDSAMYFCASSEEGRWGKLFFGSGTQLSVL.

This clonotype has ten or more counts. The J gene is TRBJ1-3, the V gene TRBV12-3 or TRBV12-4; D not certain. The CDR3 length is 16 residues. The V end was cut by 0 bases, the J end by 0 bases, with 9 bases between. This CDR3 reads CASSLAGSPSGNTIYF. DNA for the CDR3: TGTGCCAGCAGTTTAGCAGGGAGTCCCTCTGGAAACACCATATATTTT.

The chain couples TRBV4-1 to TRBJ2-7; D call uncertain. Germline V lookup: CDR1 MGHRA, CDR2 YSYEKL. This CDR3 is built from 15 residues. With 1 base removed from V and 4 bases from J, the gap between germline ends came to 14 bases. The CDR3 protein is CASSQATGSRYEQYF. CDR3 in DNA: TGCGCCAGCAGCCAAGCGACGGGTTCGCGTTACGAGCAGTACTTC.

There are many counts of this clonotype. DNA for the CDR3: TGTGCCAGCAGCCCCGCGGGAGTGAGGAATGAGCAGTTCTTC. Amino acids: CASSPAGVRNEQFF. The chain is built from TRBV28 and TRBJ2-1; 7 bases match TRBD2. The CDR3 spans 14 residues. V lost 6 bases, J lost 7 bases, and 9 bases stayed unmatched. Germline V gives CDR1 MDHEN, CDR2 SYDVKM. The complete variable domain, with remaining parts taken from reference TRBV28 and TRBJ2-1, reads DVKVTQSSRYLVKRTGEKVFLECVQDMDHENMFWYRQDPGLGLRLIYFSYDVKMKEKGDIPEGYSVSREKKERFSLILESASTNQTSMYLCASSPAGVRNEQFFGPGTRLTVL.

Only a few counts were recorded for this clonotype. The chain uses TRBV19 and TRBJ2-1, with D possibly matching TRBD2 (6 bases). Per the germline V gene, CDR1 is LNHDA and CDR2 is SQIVND (reference sequence). CDR3 length: 16 amino acids. The V and J ends lost 6 bases and 3 bases respectively, with 18 bases between them. The DNA of the CDR3 is TGTGCCAGTAGCCCCCTGGGCGGGGATCTCTACAATGAGCAGTTCTTC. This sequence encodes CASSPLGGDLYNEQFF.

This clonotype was counted between two and nine times. The gene calls are TRBV5-1 and TRBJ1-2; D remains ambiguous. Germline V gene sequence: CDR1 SGHRS, CDR2 YFSETQ. With 3 bases removed from V and 6 bases from J, the gap between germline ends came to 9 bases. The CDR3 length is 12 residues. The CDR3 loop is CASSWNEDGYTF. The CDR3 bases are TGCGCCAGCAGCTGGAACGAAGATGGCTACACCTTC.

This clonotype appeared many times. V is TRBV20-1 and J is TRBJ1-1, with D maybe TRBD1 (5 bases). V lost 1 base to trimming and J lost 0 bases, with 12 bases between them. The CDR3 is 15 amino acids. Germline lookup yields CDR1 DFQATT and CDR2 SNEGSKA (reference sequence). CDR3 protein: CSARGWGTMNTEAFF. As DNA, the CDR3 is TGCAGTGCTAGAGGCTGGGGGACTATGAACACTGAAGCTTTCTTT.

This clonotype has more than one count but fewer than ten. The chain has TRBV13 and TRBJ1-1; tentative D call: TRBD1 (6 bases). V dropped 3 bases and J dropped 4 bases, with 15 bases sitting between them. The CDR3 is 15 residues long. CDR1 and CDR2 (germline): PRHDT, FYEKMQ (reference sequence). CDR3 in amino acids: CASSLEGGLGTEAFF. As DNA, the CDR3 is TGTGCCAGCAGCTTGGAGGGGGGCCTCGGCACTGAAGCTTTCTTT. The full variable domain, its missing parts supplied by reference TRBV13 and TRBJ1-1, is AAGVIQSPRHLIKEKRETATLKCYPIPRHDTVYWYQQGPGQDPQFLISFYEKMQSDKGSIPDRFSAQQFSDYHSELNMSSLELGDSALYFCASSLEGGLGTEAFFGQGTRLTVV.

Remarks on this clonotype: Its ends do not fully match the called genes, so a read error is possible. The CDR3 reads CASSSGAFRSMNTGAFF. Written as DNA, the CDR3 is TGTGCCAGCAGCTCGGGGGCCTTCCGTAGTATGAACACTGGAGCTTTCTTT. V is TRBV5-6 and J is TRBJ1-1; D possibly corresponds to TRBD1 (6 bases). CDR3 length equals 17 residues. Germline V gives CDR1 SGHDT, CDR2 YYEEEE.

This clonotype was seen at least ten times. CDR3 nucleotide sequence: TGCAGTGCTAGTATCAGGTCTACCAATGAGCAGTTCTTC. Its translation is CSASIRSTNEQFF. The chain recombines TRBV20-1 with TRBJ2-1; D remains unclear. The CDR3 totals 13 residues. Germline V lookup: CDR1 DFQATT, CDR2 SNEGSKA (reference sequence). V lost 3 bases and J lost 6, with 12 bases in between.

This clonotype appeared a few times. The chain uses TRBV7-9 and TRBJ2-6; TRBD1 is a possible D gene (6 bases). The germline V and J ends were trimmed by 1 base and 2 bases, with 12 bases remaining between them. Germline V CDR1 and CDR2: SEHNR, FQNEAQ (reference sequence). This CDR3 is 17 amino acids long. The CDR3 bases are TGTGCCAGCAGCTTAGGTTCAGGGGTGGCTGGGGCCAACGTCCTGACTTTC. The encoded protein is CASSLGSGVAGANVLTF.